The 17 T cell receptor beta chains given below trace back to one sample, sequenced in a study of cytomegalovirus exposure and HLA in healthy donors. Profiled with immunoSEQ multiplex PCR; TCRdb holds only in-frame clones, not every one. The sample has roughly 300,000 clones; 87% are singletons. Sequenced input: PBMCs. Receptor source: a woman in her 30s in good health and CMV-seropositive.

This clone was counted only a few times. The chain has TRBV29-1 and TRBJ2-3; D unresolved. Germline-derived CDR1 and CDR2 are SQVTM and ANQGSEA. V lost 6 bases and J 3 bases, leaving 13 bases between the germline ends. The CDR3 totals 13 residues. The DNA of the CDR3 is TGCAGCGTCCCCCTTGGAGCGACAGATACGCAGTATTTT. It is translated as CSVPLGATDTQYF.

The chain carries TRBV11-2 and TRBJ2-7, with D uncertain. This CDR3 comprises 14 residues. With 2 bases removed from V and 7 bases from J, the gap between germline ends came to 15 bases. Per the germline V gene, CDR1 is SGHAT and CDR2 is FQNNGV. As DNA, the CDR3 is TGTGCCAGCAGCTTAACCCTCCGGGCCGGGGAGCAGTACTTC. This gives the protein CASSLTLRAGEQYF.

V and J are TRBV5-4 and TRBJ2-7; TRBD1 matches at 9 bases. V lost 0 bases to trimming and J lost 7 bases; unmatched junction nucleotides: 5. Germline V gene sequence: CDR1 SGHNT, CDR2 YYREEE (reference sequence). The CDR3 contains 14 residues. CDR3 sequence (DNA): TGTGCCAGCAGCTTGGGGACAGGGGCACGGGAGCAGTACTTC. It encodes CASSLGTGAREQYF.

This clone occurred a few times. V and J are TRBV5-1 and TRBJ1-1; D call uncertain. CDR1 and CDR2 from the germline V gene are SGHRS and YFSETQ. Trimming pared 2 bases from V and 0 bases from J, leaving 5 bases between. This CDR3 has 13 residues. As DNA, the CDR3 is TGCGCCAGCAGCTTTGACCTGAACACTGAAGCTTTCTTT. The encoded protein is CASSFDLNTEAFF.

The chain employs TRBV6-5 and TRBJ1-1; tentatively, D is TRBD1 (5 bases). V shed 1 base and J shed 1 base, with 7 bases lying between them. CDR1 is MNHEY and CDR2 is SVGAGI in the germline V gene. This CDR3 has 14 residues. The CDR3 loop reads CASSYFDRNTEAFF. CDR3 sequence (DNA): TGTGCCAGCAGTTACTTTGACAGGAACACTGAAGCTTTCTTT.

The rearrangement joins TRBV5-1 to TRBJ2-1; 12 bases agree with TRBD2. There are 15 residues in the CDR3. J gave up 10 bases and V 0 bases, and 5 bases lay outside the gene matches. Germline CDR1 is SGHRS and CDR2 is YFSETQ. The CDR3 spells CASSLVSSGRAEQFF. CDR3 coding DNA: TGCGCCAGCAGCTTGGTTTCTAGCGGGAGGGCCGAGCAGTTCTTC. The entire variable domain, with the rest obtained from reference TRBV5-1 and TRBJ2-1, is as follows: KAGVTQTPRYLIKTRGQQVTLSCSPISGHRSVSWYQQTPGQGLQFLFEYFSETQRNKGNFPGRFSGRQFSNSRSEMNVSTLELGDSALYLCASSLVSSGRAEQFFGPGTRLTVL.

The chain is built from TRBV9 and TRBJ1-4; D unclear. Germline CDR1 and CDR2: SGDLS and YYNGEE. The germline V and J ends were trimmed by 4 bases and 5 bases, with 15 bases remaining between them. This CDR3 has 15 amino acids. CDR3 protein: CASSPSSHTNEKLFF. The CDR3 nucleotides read TGTGCCAGCAGCCCATCATCCCATACGAATGAAAAACTGTTTTTT.

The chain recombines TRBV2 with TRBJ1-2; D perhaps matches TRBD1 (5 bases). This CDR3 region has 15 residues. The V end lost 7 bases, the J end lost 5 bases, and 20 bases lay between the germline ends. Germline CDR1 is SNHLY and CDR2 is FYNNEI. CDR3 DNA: TGTGCCAGCACCAAAGGGAGAGGGGAGGGATATGGCTACACCTTC. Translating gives CASTKGRGEGYGYTF.

The CDR3 DNA sequence: TGTGCCAGCAGCGCGGGACAGACTACAGACGAGCAGTACTTC. Protein: CASSAGQTTDEQYF. This chain links TRBV9 with TRBJ2-7; TRBD1 matches 7 bases. Unmatched junction bases numbered 8, after V lost 3 bases and J lost 5 bases. Germline V gene lookup returns CDR1 SGDLS and CDR2 YYNGEE. The CDR3 sequence is 14 residues long.

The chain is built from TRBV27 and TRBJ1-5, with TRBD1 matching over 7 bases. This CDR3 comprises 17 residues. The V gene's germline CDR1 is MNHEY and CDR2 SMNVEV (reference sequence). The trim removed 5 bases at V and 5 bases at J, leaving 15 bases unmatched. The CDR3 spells CASSPLKRQGHHQPQHF. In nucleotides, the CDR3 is TGTGCCAGCAGTCCCTTAAAACGACAGGGCCACCATCAGCCCCAGCATTTT.

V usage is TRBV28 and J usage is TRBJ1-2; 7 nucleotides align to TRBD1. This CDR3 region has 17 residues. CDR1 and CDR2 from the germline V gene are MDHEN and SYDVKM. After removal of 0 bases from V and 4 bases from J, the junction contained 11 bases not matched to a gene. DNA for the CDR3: TGTGCCAGCAGTTTATGGGCAGGGGGGGAGCGTAGCTATGGCTACACCTTC. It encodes CASSLWAGGERSYGYTF.

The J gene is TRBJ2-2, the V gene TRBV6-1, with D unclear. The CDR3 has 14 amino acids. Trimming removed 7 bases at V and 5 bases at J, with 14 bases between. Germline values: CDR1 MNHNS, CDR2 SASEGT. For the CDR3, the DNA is TGTGCCAGCAAAGGGCCGAAGTTTACCGGGGAGCTGTTTTTT. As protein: CASKGPKFTGELFF.

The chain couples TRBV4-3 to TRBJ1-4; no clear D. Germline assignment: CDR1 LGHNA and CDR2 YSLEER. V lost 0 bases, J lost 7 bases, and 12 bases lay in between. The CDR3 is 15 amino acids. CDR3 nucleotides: TGCGCCAGCAGCCAAGATCGGGCGGGGTTTGAAAAACTGTTTTTT. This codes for CASSQDRAGFEKLFF.

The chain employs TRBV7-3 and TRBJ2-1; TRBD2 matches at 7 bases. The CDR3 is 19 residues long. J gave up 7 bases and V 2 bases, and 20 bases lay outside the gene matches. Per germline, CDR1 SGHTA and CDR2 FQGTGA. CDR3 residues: CASSLLPPPRAGVLNEQFF. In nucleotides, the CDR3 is TGTGCCAGCAGCTTACTTCCTCCCCCGCGGGCGGGAGTATTGAATGAGCAGTTCTTC.

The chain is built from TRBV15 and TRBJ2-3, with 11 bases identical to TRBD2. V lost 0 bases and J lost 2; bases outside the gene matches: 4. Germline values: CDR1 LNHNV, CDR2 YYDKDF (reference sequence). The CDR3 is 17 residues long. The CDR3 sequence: CATSREIAGGYTDTQYF. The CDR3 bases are TGTGCCACCAGCAGAGAGATAGCGGGAGGGTACACAGATACGCAGTATTTT.

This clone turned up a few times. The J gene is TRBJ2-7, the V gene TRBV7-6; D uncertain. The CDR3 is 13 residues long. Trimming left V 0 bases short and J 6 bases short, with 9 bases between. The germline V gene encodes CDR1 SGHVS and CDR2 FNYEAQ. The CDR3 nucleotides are TGTGCCAGCAGCTTAGCGCCAGACGGCGAGCAGTACTTC. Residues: CASSLAPDGEQYF. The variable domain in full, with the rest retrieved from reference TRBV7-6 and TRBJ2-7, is GAGVSQSPRYKVTKRGQDVALRCDPISGHVSLYWYRQALGQGPEFLTYFNYEAQQDKSGLPNDRFSAERPEGSISTLTIQRTEQRDSAMYRCASSLAPDGEQYFGPGTRLTVT.

CDR3 DNA sequence: TGCGCCAGCAGTCAATTCGAAGGAGGGATAAGCACAGATACGCAGTATTTT. Its translation is CASSQFEGGISTDTQYF. The chain couples TRBV23-1 to TRBJ2-3, with D perhaps TRBD2 (6 bases). TRBV23-1 is sorted into the ORF group, with uncertain function. The CDR3 runs to 17 residues. V lost 1 base, J lost 0 bases, and 14 bases lay in between.